The TCR beta chain under discussion was sequenced for a study of CD8 T cells in acute hepatitis C reinfection (dated by TCRdb to 2020 to 2023). Looking at the study overall: The TCRbeta repertoire of CD8+ T cells specific for the HCV NS3-1073 epitope was profiled during acute infection and after viral clearance. Several spontaneous resolvers contributed paired acute and follow-up samples. Broader findings and caveats from the paper: The NS3-1073 specific repertoires were highly diverse, and diversity did not differ significantly among acute resolver, follow-up resolver and acute chronic samples. Thirteen public clonotypes were identified irrespective of outcome, and one of the public clonotypes used V04-02/J02-02. Because bulk sequencing was performed on the TCRbeta chain only, alphabeta pairing of public clonotypes could not be determined. Follow-up repertoires were not available for chronically infected subjects, because NS3-1073 specific cells were too rare to be sorted. Few CDR3 sequences were shared with other epitopes, and differences in sequencing approaches may have limited exact matching. Preferential use of the TRBV04 and TRBV06 gene families was observed in all groups, and this preferential usage was not explained by overrepresentation in the naive pool.

V is shortened by 6 bases, J by 1 base, and the region joining them spans 15 bases. The CDR3 runs 15 amino acids, cysteine and phenylalanine included. Only the CDR3 DNA is retained, 45 bases long and in frame from the first base. CDR1 is given as SGHRS and CDR2 as YFSETQ, both from the germline V gene. Genomic DNA was extracted from FACS-sorted cells, and TCRbeta chain sequencing was performed through the commercial immunoSEQ service. The paper's processing steps were these. ImmunoSEQ Analyzer software v3.0 and R v3.5.1 were used to analyze the repertoire data. Only productive rearrangements were analyzed, as sequences containing stop codons or out-of-frame rearrangements were removed. The sequencing provider supplied the Simpson diversity, Shannon entropy, CDR3 length and nucleotide addition metrics. Clonotypes were categorized by frequency as dominant, sub-dominant, low or lowest abundance, and clonotypes below 0.1% were excluded from most analyses. A CDR3 amino acid clonotype was called public if the clonotype appeared in at least two subjects at a cumulative frequency of at least 0.5%. TCRdb carries this immuneACCESS record with in-frame sequences only. Its versions omit some clonotypes, under half of them owing to an unresolved V gene in the studies checked, with the rest unexplained. V, J and clone size are those of that table, while D and trimming were read from the DNA. For this sample the table gives over 30,000 clones, of which 80% to 90% were detected only once. Around 9.9% of the sample comes from the top ten.

The label giving this sample's time point can be read as: naive CD8 control sorted from an acute-time-point sample. Enrolled in the Montreal Hepatitis C Cohort (HEPCO) in Canada, the donors were people who inject drugs, and these donors were followed every 3 months. Acute primary HCV infection was defined as a positive HCV RNA or antibody test that came after a negative test within the prior 24 weeks. Cells were surface stained with CD3, CD8 and CD45RO antibodies, and an aqua fixable dye was used to exclude dead cells. The cohort comprised about 8 spontaneous resolvers, defined by HCV RNA clearance within 24 weeks. Frozen stocks of peripheral blood mononuclear cells were first thawed, after which negative isolation of CD8+ T cells was carried out using the MACS CD8+ T cell Isolation Kit. A BD FACSAria II cell sorter was used for cell sorting. Notes on this clone: Its antigen is still unknown. Per-base quality was not reported, and no clone a single base away is much larger than it.

Sequencing input: naive CD8+ T cells from PBMCs. In light of the paper, this sample's cell subset or site label describes: sorted total naive CD45RO-negative CD8+ T cells. The sequence links TRBV5-1 to TRBJ2-3; the D gene assignment is perhaps TRBD1 or TRBD2, with each matching 5 bases. The receptor was derived from a woman younger than 30 who spontaneously cleared hepatitis C infection. Here is the DNA: TGCGCCAGCAACTATAGAGGGGCAGGCACAGATACGCAGTATTTT. It is translated as CASNYRGAGTDTQYF.